The next 17 T cell receptor beta chains were all read from a single sample in a study of blood T cell repertoires in COVID-19. Profiling relied on immunoSEQ multiplex PCR, and the TCRdb table lists in-frame clones only, not all of them. Altogether about 58,000 clones are present, 78% being singletons, with the ten largest covering over 4%. The sample was peripheral blood. The receptors come from a human donor in a cohort sampled during active COVID-19.

This chain links TRBV2 with TRBJ1-2, with D hard to call. Germline CDR1 SNHLY, CDR2 FYNNEI. V lost 6 bases, J lost 2 bases, and 10 bases lay in between. The CDR3 length is 13 residues. In DNA, the CDR3 is TGTGCCAGCAGCCCACGCGGGAACTATGGCTACACCTTC. This gives the protein CASSPRGNYGYTF.

The J gene is TRBJ1-1, the V gene TRBV7-2, with D uncertain. There are 11 residues in the CDR3. V lost 5 bases and J 6 bases, leaving 7 bases between the germline ends. Germline V gene data show CDR1 as SGHTA and CDR2 as FQGNSA. The CDR3 DNA reads TGTGCCAGCAGCGTCAGATCTGAAGCTTTCTTT. This translates into CASSVRSEAFF.

The genes are TRBV18 and TRBJ1-1; D gene ambiguous. Trimming took 6 bases from V and 4 from J, leaving 12 bases between them. Germline V lookup: CDR1 KGHSH, CDR2 LQKENI. CDR3 length equals 13 residues. The CDR3 nucleotides read TGTGCCAGCTCGACGGGGATTTCCACTGAAGCTTTCTTT. Protein product: CASSTGISTEAFF.

The J gene is TRBJ1-5, the V gene TRBV7-9; D remains ambiguous. V was shortened by 1 base and J by 10 bases, with 11 bases between the two germline ends. The CDR3 totals 13 residues. Germline V gene data show CDR1 as SEHNR and CDR2 as FQNEAQ (reference sequence). The CDR3 region is CASSLDAGRPQHF. The CDR3 nucleotides are TGTGCCAGCAGCTTAGATGCGGGCAGACCCCAGCATTTT.

The chain links TRBV6-1 to TRBJ1-2, with D uncertain. The ends were cut back, 0 bases at V and 7 bases at J, with 18 bases in the middle. In germline, CDR1 is MNHNS, CDR2 SASEGT. This CDR3 is 16 amino acids long. The CDR3 region has the DNA TGTGCCAGCAGTGAAGCGCTGGAGTCTCGAGTGGGTGGCTACACCTTC. Translation: CASSEALESRVGGYTF.

Written as DNA, the CDR3 is TGTGCCAGCAGCTTTAGTGGGCCCTATAGCAATCAGCCCCAGCATTTT. Translated: CASSFSGPYSNQPQHF. The rearrangement links TRBV5-8 to TRBJ1-5; D not certain. Trimming shortened V by 2 bases and J by 0 bases, and 12 bases separated the two germline ends. CDR1 SGHTS and CDR2 YDEGEE come from the germline V gene. This CDR3 contains 16 residues.

The chain carries TRBV21-1 and TRBJ2-7; TRBD2 is the table's D call and was not checked against the DNA. TRBV21-1 is flagged as a pseudogene. The CDR3 length is 21 residues. The CDR3, as DNA: TGTGCCAGCAGCAAAGGCCTTGGGACTAGCGGGAGCCGTGAGGTCCCCTACGAGCAGTACTTC. Its protein product is CASSKGLGTSGSREVPYEQYF.

This chain joins TRBV19 and TRBJ1-1; 7 nucleotides align to TRBD1. The CDR3 has 16 amino acids. V lost 6 bases to trimming and J lost 3 bases; unmatched junction nucleotides: 13. The V gene's germline CDR1 is LNHDA and CDR2 SQIVND (reference sequence). The CDR3 DNA sequence: TGTGCCAGTAGGCGGGGTACTACAGGGGCGCACACTGAAGCTTTCTTT. Amino acids: CASRRGTTGAHTEAFF.

As DNA, the CDR3 is TGTGCCAGCAGCCAAGATCTTACTAGCCTAGCGAGATCTGGGCGCAACAATGAGCAGTTCTTC. Encoded protein: CASSQDLTSLARSGRNNEQFF. The chain has TRBV4-2 and TRBJ2-1; maybe TRBD2 (6 bases). The CDR3 is 21 residues long. CDR1 is LGHNA, CDR2 YNFKEQ, per germline. Trimming removed 0 bases from V and 5 bases from J, with 29 bases in between.

V usage is TRBV19 and J usage is TRBJ1-2; possible D gene TRBD1, 6 bases. Germline CDR1 is LNHDA and CDR2 is SQIVND (reference sequence). Trimming took off 9 bases at V and 0 bases at J, with 14 bases between the two ends. This CDR3 is 14 amino acids long. CDR3 DNA: TGTGCCAGCACCAACAGGGACCCTAACTATGGCTACACCTTC. Translated, it gives CASTNRDPNYGYTF.

V usage is TRBV9 and J usage is TRBJ1-2; no clear D gene. Trimming stripped 2 bases from V and 4 bases from J, with 24 bases between. This CDR3 comprises 18 residues. Looked up from germline, CDR1 is SGDLS and CDR2 is YYNGEE. Written as DNA, the CDR3 is TGTGCCAGCAGCGTGGAGAAGAGCGGGCCAGGCCGTACCTATGGCTACACCTTC. The encoded protein is CASSVEKSGPGRTYGYTF.

In this sample, this clone turned up a few times. The J gene is TRBJ1-5, the V gene TRBV15; TRBD1 matches 11 bases. In germline, CDR1 is LNHNV, CDR2 YYDKDF (reference sequence). This CDR3 has 16 amino acids. With 4 bases clipped from V and 2 bases from J, the junction kept 4 bases outside the gene matches. Here the CDR3 reads CATSTGQGDGNQPQHF. In DNA, the CDR3 is TGTGCCACCAGCACGGGACAGGGGGACGGCAATCAGCCCCAGCATTTT.

V usage is TRBV7-6 and J usage is TRBJ2-7, with D perhaps matching TRBD1 (6 bases). CDR3 length: 13 residues. CDR1 SGHVS and CDR2 FNYEAQ come from the germline V gene. The V gene lost 3 bases and the J gene lost 5 bases, with 11 bases spanning the gap. CDR3 DNA sequence: TGTGCCAGCAGCTTTACAGGGCTCCACGAGCAGTACTTC. It is translated as CASSFTGLHEQYF.

This chain joins TRBV4-3 and TRBJ2-7, with D perhaps TRBD1 (7 bases). Trimming pared 4 bases from V and 2 bases from J, leaving 15 bases between. In germline, CDR1 is LGHNA, CDR2 YSLEER. This CDR3 region has 15 residues. DNA of the CDR3: TGCGCCAGCAGCCCACGGCAGGGGGGCCCCTACGAGCAGTACTTC. Its translation is CASSPRQGGPYEQYF.

This chain links TRBV4-2 with TRBJ2-7; D call uncertain. The CDR3 totals 13 residues. The V end was cut by 0 bases, the J end by 3 bases, with 6 bases between. Germline values: CDR1 LGHNA, CDR2 YNFKEQ. The DNA of the CDR3 is TGTGCCAGCAGCCAAGACAGATTCTACGAGCAGTACTTC. Its translation: CASSQDRFYEQYF.

V usage is TRBV4-2 and J usage is TRBJ2-7; D is unresolved. The CDR3 sequence is 13 residues long. Germline CDR1 reads LGHNA; CDR2 reads YNFKEQ. V shed 4 bases and J shed 7 bases, with 14 bases lying between them. DNA for the CDR3: TGTGCCAGCAGCCCAGGTCCCTTTCAGGAGCAGTACTTC. This encodes CASSPGPFQEQYF.

This sequence joins TRBV14 and TRBJ1-6; weak D call: TRBD1 (5 bases). Germline V gene data show CDR1 as SGHDN and CDR2 as FVKESK. Trimming removed 1 base from V and 0 bases from J, with 10 bases in between. The CDR3 has 17 amino acids. Here the CDR3 DNA reads TGTGCCAGCAGCCAAGGACAGCTAAACTCCTATAATTCACCCCTCCACTTT. Its translation: CASSQGQLNSYNSPLHF.